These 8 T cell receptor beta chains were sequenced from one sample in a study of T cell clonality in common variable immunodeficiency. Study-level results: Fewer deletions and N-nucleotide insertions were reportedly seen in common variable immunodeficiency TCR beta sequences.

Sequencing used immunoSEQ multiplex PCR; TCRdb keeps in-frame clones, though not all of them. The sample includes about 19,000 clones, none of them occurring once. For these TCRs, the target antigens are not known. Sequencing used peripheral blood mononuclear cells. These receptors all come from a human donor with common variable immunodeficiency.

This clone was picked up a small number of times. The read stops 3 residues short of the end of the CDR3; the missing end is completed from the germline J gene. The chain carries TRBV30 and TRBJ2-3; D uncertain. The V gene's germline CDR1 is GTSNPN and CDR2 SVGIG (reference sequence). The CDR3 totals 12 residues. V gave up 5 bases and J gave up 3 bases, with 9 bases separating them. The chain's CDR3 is CAWVAGTDTQYF. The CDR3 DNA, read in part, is TGTGCCTGGGTAGCTGGAACAGATACG. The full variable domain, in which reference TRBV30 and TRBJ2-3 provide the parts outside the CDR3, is SQTIHQWPATLVQPVGSPLSLECTVEGTSNPNLYWYRQAAGRGLQLLFYSVGIGQISSEVPQNLSASRPQDRQFILSSKKLLLSDSGFYLCAWVAGTDTQYFGPGTRLTVL.

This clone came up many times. The CDR3 DNA, read in part, is TGCAGCGTTGATGGTAGTGGTAGGGTCAATGAG. This encodes CSVDGSGRVNE. The entire CDR3 reads CSVDGSGRVNEQFF. The chain employs TRBV29-1 and TRBJ2-1; D is ambiguous. The read terminates 3 residues ahead of where the CDR3 ends, so the germline J gene completes it. The germline gives CDR1 SQVTM, CDR2 ANQGSEA. The CDR3 runs to 14 residues. V lost 3 bases and J lost 6, with 15 bases in between.

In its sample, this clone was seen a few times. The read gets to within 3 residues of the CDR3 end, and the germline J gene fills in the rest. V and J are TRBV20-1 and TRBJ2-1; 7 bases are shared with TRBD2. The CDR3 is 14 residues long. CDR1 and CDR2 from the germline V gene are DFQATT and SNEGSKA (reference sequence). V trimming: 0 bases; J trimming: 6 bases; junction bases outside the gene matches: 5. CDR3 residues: CSARDSLAANEQFF. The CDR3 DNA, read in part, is TGCAGTGCTAGAGATAGCCTAGCGGCCAATGAG.

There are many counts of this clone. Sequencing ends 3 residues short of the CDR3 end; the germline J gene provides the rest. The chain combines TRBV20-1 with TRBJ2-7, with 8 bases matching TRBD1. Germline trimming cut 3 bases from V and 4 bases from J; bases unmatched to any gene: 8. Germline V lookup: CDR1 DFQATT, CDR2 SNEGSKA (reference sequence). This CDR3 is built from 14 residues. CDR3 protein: CSASHERQGYEQYF. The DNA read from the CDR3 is TGCAGTGCTAGTCATGAGAGACAGGGGTACGAG.

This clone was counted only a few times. The chain's CDR3 is CASSLNVAGRGDGYTF. The covered CDR3 bases are TGTGCCAGCAGCTTAAATGTCGCGGGCAGGGGAGATGGC. This rearrangement joins TRBV7-6 to TRBJ1-2, with D tentatively TRBD1 (6 bases). The read ends 3 residues before the CDR3 terminus; that terminus is restored from the germline J gene. V gave up 2 bases and J gave up 6 bases, with 19 bases separating them. CDR3 length: 16 amino acids. Germline V gene sequence: CDR1 SGHVS, CDR2 FNYEAQ.

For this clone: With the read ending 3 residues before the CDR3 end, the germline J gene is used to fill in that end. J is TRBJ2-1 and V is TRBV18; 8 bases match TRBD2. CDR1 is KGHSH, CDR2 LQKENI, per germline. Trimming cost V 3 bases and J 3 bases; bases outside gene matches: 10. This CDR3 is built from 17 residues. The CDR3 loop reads CASSPTDGLASYNEQFF. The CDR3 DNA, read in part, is TGTGCCAGCTCACCCACCGATGGACTAGCTAGCTACAATGAG. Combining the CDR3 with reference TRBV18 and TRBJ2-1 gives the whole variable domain NAGVMQNPRHLVRRRGQEARLRCSPMKGHSHVYWYRQLPEEGLKFMVYLQKENIIDESGMPKERFSAEFPKEGPSILRIQQVVRGDSAAYFCASSPTDGLASYNEQFFGPGTRLTVL.

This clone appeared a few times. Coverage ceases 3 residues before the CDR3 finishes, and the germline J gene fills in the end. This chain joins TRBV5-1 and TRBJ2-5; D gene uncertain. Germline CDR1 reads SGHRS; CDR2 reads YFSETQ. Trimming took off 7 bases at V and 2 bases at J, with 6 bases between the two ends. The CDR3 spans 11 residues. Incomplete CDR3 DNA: TGCGCCAGCCAGGAACAAGAGACC. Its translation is CASQEQET. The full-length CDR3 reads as CASQEQETQYF.

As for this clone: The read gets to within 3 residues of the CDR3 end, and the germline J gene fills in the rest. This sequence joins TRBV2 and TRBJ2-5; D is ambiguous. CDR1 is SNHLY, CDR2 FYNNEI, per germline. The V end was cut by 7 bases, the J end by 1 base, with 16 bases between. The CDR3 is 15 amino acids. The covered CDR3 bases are TGTGCCAGCACCCCGCGGTTTTTTGGCCAAGAGACC. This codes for CASTPRFFGQET. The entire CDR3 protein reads CASTPRFFGQETQYF. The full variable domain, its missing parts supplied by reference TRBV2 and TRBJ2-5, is EPEVTQTPSHQVTQMGQEVILRCVPISNHLYFYWYRQILGQKVEFLVSFYNNEISEKSEIFDDQFSVERPDGSNFTLKIRSTKLEDSAMYFCASTPRFFGQETQYFGPGTRLLVL.